The 8 T cell receptor beta chains in this list originate from one sample, sequenced in a study of blood T cell repertoires in COVID-19. Sequenced by immunoSEQ multiplex PCR; TCRdb stores in-frame clones only, minus some. This sample has 250,000 to 350,000 clones; about nine tenths occur once, and the top ten carry about 2.4%. Input material: PBMCs or T cells enriched from blood (not recorded which). These receptors all come from a man between 60 and 70 years old who had recovered from COVID-19.

The V and J genes are TRBV3-1 (or the pseudogene TRBV3-2) and TRBJ2-3, with 12 bases aligning to TRBD1. The CDR3 is 15 amino acids. The germline gives CDR1 LGHDT, CDR2 YNNKEL (reference sequence). V lost 1 base to trimming and J lost 7 bases; unmatched junction nucleotides: 3. The CDR3 protein is CASSQGGQGAYTQYF. The CDR3 DNA reads as TGTGCCAGCAGCCAAGGGGGACAGGGGGCGTATACGCAGTATTTT.

CDR3 protein: CASSIRAGGGTGELFF. CDR3 nucleotide sequence: TGTGCCAGCAGCATCCGCGCAGGCGGGGGGACCGGGGAGCTGTTTTTT. The genes are TRBV9 and TRBJ2-2; the match to TRBD2 covers 8 bases. This CDR3 contains 16 residues. CDR1 and CDR2 (germline): SGDLS, YYNGEE. Germline trimming cut 4 bases from V and 5 bases from J; bases unmatched to any gene: 10. Based on the CDR3 plus reference TRBV9 and TRBJ2-2, the full variable domain is DSGVTQTPKHLITATGQRVTLRCSPRSGDLSVYWYQQSLDQGLQFLIQYYNGEERAKGNILERFSAQQFPDLHSELNLSSLELGDSALYFCASSIRAGGGTGELFFGEGSRLTVL.

The chain carries TRBV5-4 and TRBJ1-5, with D maybe TRBD1 (5 bases). The CDR3 extends over 14 amino acids. The V gene lost 0 bases and the J gene lost 7 bases, with 11 bases spanning the gap. Germline CDR1 reads SGHNT; CDR2 reads YYREEE (reference sequence). For the CDR3, the DNA is TGTGCCAGCAGCTTGGCGGGGGGAGGACAGCCCCAGCATTTT. Protein product: CASSLAGGGQPQHF.

The chain uses TRBV5-1 and TRBJ2-2, with D perhaps TRBD1 (6 bases). This CDR3 region has 15 residues. Germline V CDR1 and CDR2: SGHRS, YFSETQ. Between the trimmed V and J ends, which lost 4 bases and 4 bases, there was a span of 14 bases. The CDR3 spells CASSSTGIGTGELFF. DNA of the CDR3: TGCGCCAGCAGCAGTACAGGGATAGGCACCGGGGAGCTGTTTTTT.

V gene TRBV6-1 combines with J gene TRBJ2-5; maybe TRBD2 (5 bases). Trimming removed 2 bases from V and 2 bases from J, with 15 bases in between. The CDR3 totals 16 residues. The germline CDR1 and CDR2 sequences are MNHNS and SASEGT. The CDR3 DNA reads as TGTGCCAGCAGTGAATTAGTTGGCGGGCGACAAGAGACCCAGTACTTC. This encodes CASSELVGGRQETQYF.

The V call is TRBV7-3, the J call TRBJ2-3, with 7 bases lining up with TRBD1. J lost 6 bases, V lost 3 bases, and 18 bases had no gene match. The CDR3 covers 18 residues. The germline V gene encodes CDR1 SGHTA and CDR2 FQGTGA. The CDR3 reads CASSFRGTRDSISDTQYF. CDR3 DNA: TGTGCCAGCAGCTTTAGGGGTACCCGGGACAGTATATCGGATACGCAGTATTTT.

This clone showed up just once. This chain links TRBV9 with TRBJ1-3; 8 nucleotides match TRBD1. The CDR3 has 16 residues. Germline lookup yields CDR1 SGDLS and CDR2 YYNGEE. V lost 3 bases, J lost 0 bases, and 5 bases stayed unmatched. Here the CDR3 reads CASSETGAISGNTIYF. The CDR3 DNA is TGTGCCAGCAGCGAGACAGGGGCGATCTCTGGAAACACCATATATTTT.

The gene calls are TRBV7-9 and TRBJ2-1, with 12 bases that match TRBD2. V trimming: 1 base; J trimming: 0 bases; junction bases outside the gene matches: 7. Germline V gene data show CDR1 as SEHNR and CDR2 as FQNEAQ (reference sequence). CDR3 length equals 19 residues. The CDR3: CASSLVRLAGEGSYNEQFF. The DNA of the CDR3 is TGTGCCAGCAGCTTAGTGCGACTAGCGGGAGAGGGCTCCTACAATGAGCAGTTCTTC.